The 13 T cell receptor beta chains listed next were all sequenced from one sample in a study of OX40 agonist ivuxolimab in advanced cancers. Sequenced by immunoSEQ multiplex PCR; TCRdb stores in-frame clones only, minus some. In the table there are under 75,000 clones, 85% to 90% of which are singletons. Sequencing used CD4+ or CD8+ T cells sorted from blood, obtained in a trial of the OX40 agonist ivuxolimab. These receptors were collected from an adult with an advanced solid tumor such as melanoma, head and neck, liver or kidney cancer.

The CDR3 reads CASSRTGTGLGQPQHF. CDR3 nucleotides: TGTGCCAGCAGCCGGACCGGGACAGGCCTAGGTCAGCCCCAGCATTTT. The chain is built from TRBV4-2 and TRBJ1-5; 8 bases agree with TRBD1. The CDR3 is 16 residues long. Per germline, CDR1 LGHNA and CDR2 YNFKEQ. Trimming cost V 4 bases and J 6 bases; bases outside gene matches: 11.

Remarks on this clone: A read error may account for a junction end that differs from germline. This chain links TRBV20-1 with TRBJ2-7; D gene ambiguous. The CDR3 runs to 11 residues. From germline, CDR1 is DFQATT and CDR2 SNEGSKA (reference sequence). This CDR3 is CSARTDGEQCF. The CDR3 DNA reads as TGCAGTGCTAGGACGGATGGCGAGCAGTGCTTC.

V and J are TRBV9 and TRBJ1-2, with D possibly matching TRBD1 (6 bases). CDR3 size: 13 residues. Germline CDR1 reads SGDLS; CDR2 reads YYNGEE. V was trimmed by 2 bases and J by 5 bases, leaving 10 bases between them. CDR3 in DNA: TGTGCCAGCAGCGTCGGGACAACATATGGCTACACCTTC. It translates to CASSVGTTYGYTF.

This chain joins TRBV10-3 and TRBJ2-7; 9 bases map to TRBD1. From germline, CDR1 is ENHRY and CDR2 SYGVKD. The V segment lost 2 bases and the J segment 0 bases; nucleotides outside the gene matches: 8. This CDR3 comprises 17 residues. The CDR3 region is CAISEPGRDRVSYEQYF. The CDR3 coding sequence is TGTGCCATCAGTGAGCCGGGCCGGGACAGGGTCTCCTACGAGCAGTACTTC.

The rearrangement links TRBV27 to TRBJ1-5, with D unresolved. This CDR3 spans 14 amino acids. CDR1 and CDR2 (germline): MNHEY, SMNVEV (reference sequence). Trimming took off 5 bases at V and 0 bases at J, with 8 bases between the two ends. Here the CDR3 reads CASSIAYSNQPQHF. The CDR3 DNA is TGTGCCAGCAGTATAGCTTATAGCAATCAGCCCCAGCATTTT.

The chain combines TRBV25-1 with TRBJ1-2, with D uncertain. Germline V CDR1 and CDR2: MGHDK, SYGVNS. The CDR3 consists of 13 residues. V was clipped by 3 bases and J by 6 bases, with 11 bases between them. The CDR3 reads CASSDPRRNGYTF. For the CDR3, the DNA is TGTGCCAGCAGTGACCCCAGGAGGAATGGCTACACCTTC.

The chain employs TRBV5-1 and TRBJ2-2; 10 bases are a match to TRBD2. This CDR3 is built from 16 residues. With 3 bases clipped from V and 6 bases from J, the junction kept 8 bases outside the gene matches. CDR1 and CDR2 from the germline V gene are SGHRS and YFSETQ. The CDR3 DNA reads as TGCGCCAGCAGCTATGCTCCTAGCGGGAGTTCCGGGGAGCTGTTTTTT. This encodes CASSYAPSGSSGELFF.

This chain links TRBV27 with TRBJ1-1, with D possibly matching TRBD1 (5 bases). Deletions cut 6 bases from V and 4 bases from J, with 15 bases between. Germline-derived CDR1 and CDR2 are MNHEY and SMNVEV (reference sequence). This CDR3 region has 14 residues. The CDR3 protein is CASSSGLGRTEAFF. CDR3 coding DNA: TGTGCCAGCAGCTCAGGGTTGGGGCGCACTGAAGCTTTCTTT.

The chain uses TRBV5-1 and TRBJ2-6; D gene ambiguous. The CDR3 is 15 amino acids. V was pared by 3 bases and J by 0 bases, with 7 bases between. Germline loops: CDR1 SGHRS, CDR2 YFSETQ. The CDR3 spells CASSSTDSGANVLTF. DNA of the CDR3: TGCGCCAGCAGCTCTACAGACTCTGGGGCCAACGTCCTGACTTTC.

The chain has TRBV6-1 and TRBJ1-2; D uncertain. V was clipped by 5 bases and J by 5 bases, with 9 bases between them. Germline CDR1 and CDR2: MNHNS and SASEGT. The length of the CDR3 is 12 residues. The CDR3 nucleotides read TGTGCCAGCAGTCCCGACGGGTATGGCTACACCTTC. Encoded protein: CASSPDGYGYTF.

About this clone: The identical CDR3 is also encoded by other nucleotide sequences in the sample. V gene TRBV9 combines with J gene TRBJ2-7, with D perhaps TRBD2 (6 bases). This CDR3 has 14 residues. Trimming stripped 4 bases from V and 1 base from J, with 12 bases between. The germline V gene encodes CDR1 SGDLS and CDR2 YYNGEE. The CDR3 is CASSPRLGSYEQYF. In DNA form, the CDR3 reads TGTGCCAGCAGCCCCAGACTAGGTTCCTACGAGCAGTACTTC. The whole variable domain, remainder taken from reference TRBV9 and TRBJ2-7, is DSGVTQTPKHLITATGQRVTLRCSPRSGDLSVYWYQQSLDQGLQFLIQYYNGEERAKGNILERFSAQQFPDLHSELNLSSLELGDSALYFCASSPRLGSYEQYFGPGTRLTVT.

CDR3 sequence reads: CASSFLGRRKGTDTQYF. CDR3 nucleotides: TGTGCCAGCAGTTTTTTGGGAAGACGAAAAGGGACAGATACGCAGTATTTT. This chain joins TRBV27 and TRBJ2-3; D call uncertain. The CDR3 has 17 amino acids. The V and J ends lost 3 bases and 3 bases respectively, with 19 bases between them. Germline CDR1 reads MNHEY; CDR2 reads SMNVEV (reference sequence).

V is TRBV5-1 and J is TRBJ1-1; D is undetermined. This CDR3 is built from 14 residues. The germline V and J ends were trimmed by 4 bases and 1 base, with 11 bases remaining between them. The germline V gene encodes CDR1 SGHRS and CDR2 YFSETQ. In DNA form, the CDR3 reads TGCGCCAGCAGCCCTGGGCCCTCGAACACTGAAGCTTTCTTT. This codes for CASSPGPSNTEAFF. The full variable domain, its missing parts supplied by reference TRBV5-1 and TRBJ1-1, is KAGVTQTPRYLIKTRGQQVTLSCSPISGHRSVSWYQQTPGQGLQFLFEYFSETQRNKGNFPGRFSGRQFSNSRSEMNVSTLELGDSALYLCASSPGPSNTEAFFGQGTRLTVV.